This TCR beta chain is from a study of cytomegalovirus exposure and HLA in healthy donors. In the PCR, 60 Vbeta and 13 Jbeta primers were used. The data were produced by immunoSEQ multiplex PCR, yet TCRdb's version contains in-frame clones alone and is incomplete. The repertoire includes roughly 150,000 clones, roughly 68% of them detected once, and around 4.2% sits in the top ten. Losses at the gene ends were 3 bases for V and 2 bases for J; bases not matched to a gene: 7. The CDR3 runs to 15 residues. From germline, CDR1 is SGDLS and CDR2 YYNGEE. This sequence originates from a man aged 55 to 70 in good health and CMV-seronegative. The V call is TRBV9, the J call TRBJ2-7; 8 nucleotides match TRBD1. Sequenced material: PBMCs. CDR3 amino acids: CASSATGDSPYEQYF. CDR3 DNA: TGTGCCAGCAGCGCGACAGGGGATTCGCCCTACGAGCAGTACTTC.